One and the same sample provided the 10 T cell receptor beta chains below, sequenced in a study of T cell changes during pregnancy in multiple sclerosis. Method: immunoSEQ multiplex PCR; TCRdb's copy keeps in-frame clones and lacks some. The table records more than 85,000 clones, approximately 94% of them present only once. This specimen consisted of peripheral blood, obtained before pregnancy. These receptors were collected from a female donor with multiple sclerosis, enrolled in a pregnancy study.

The V gene is TRBV4-3, the J gene TRBJ2-7, with D possibly TRBD1 on 5 matching bases. CDR1 LGHNA and CDR2 YSLEER come from the germline V gene. Trimming pared 1 base from V and 3 bases from J, leaving 16 bases between. The CDR3 covers 16 residues. CDR3 in amino acids: CASSQGWQVGHYEQYF. CDR3 in DNA: TGCGCCAGCAGCCAAGGATGGCAGGTCGGACACTACGAGCAGTACTTC.

The chain carries TRBV14 and TRBJ1-2, with TRBD1 as a possible D gene (6 bases). The V and J ends lost 3 bases and 5 bases respectively, with 10 bases between them. Germline CDR1 is SGHDN and CDR2 is FVKESK. The CDR3 is made up of 13 amino acids. The DNA for the CDR3 is TGTGCCAGCAGCCATTGGGACATATATGGCTACACCTTC. Protein product: CASSHWDIYGYTF.

The V gene is TRBV4-3, the J gene TRBJ2-3; 8 positions agree with TRBD1. Per the germline V gene, CDR1 is LGHNA and CDR2 is YSLEER. The CDR3 has 15 amino acids. V was clipped by 5 bases and J by 3 bases; unmatched bases: 7. CDR3: CASSFRGQGTDTQYF. Here the CDR3 DNA reads TGCGCCAGCAGCTTCAGGGGGCAGGGGACAGATACGCAGTATTTT.

The V gene is TRBV7-9, the J gene TRBJ2-3; tentatively, D is TRBD1 (7 bases). Germline CDR1 is SEHNR and CDR2 is FQNEAQ (reference sequence). This CDR3 is 19 amino acids long. Deletions cut 6 bases from V and 2 bases from J, with 27 bases between. CDR3 protein: CASSPKVGGTAQFTDTQYF. As DNA, the CDR3 is TGTGCCAGCAGTCCAAAGGTTGGCGGGACAGCTCAATTCACAGATACGCAGTATTTT.

This chain connects TRBV19 to TRBJ1-1; 10 bases map to TRBD1. The CDR3 has 15 residues. Germline CDR1 is LNHDA and CDR2 is SQIVND (reference sequence). V was pared by 7 bases and J by 0 bases, with 5 bases of the junction left unmatched. The CDR3 sequence is CASTRDRGLNTEAFF. Here the CDR3 DNA reads TGTGCCAGTACCCGGGACAGGGGCTTGAACACTGAAGCTTTCTTT.

The chain is built from TRBV5-1 and TRBJ2-5; TRBD1 aligns across 7 bases. V gave up 4 bases and J gave up 0 bases; unmatched junction bases: 3. Germline V gene lookup returns CDR1 SGHRS and CDR2 YFSETQ. The CDR3 is 14 residues long. CDR3 coding DNA: TGCGCCAGCAGCCGGGACAGAAACCAAGAGACCCAGTACTTC. This translates into CASSRDRNQETQYF.

V usage is TRBV15 and J usage is TRBJ1-3, with 7 bases fitting TRBD1. The CDR3 extends over 16 amino acids. Germline CDR1 and CDR2: LNHNV and YYDKDF (reference sequence). The V and J ends lost 1 base and 0 bases, in that order; junction bases with no gene match: 3. The CDR3: CATSRAGQLSGNTIYF. In nucleotides, the CDR3 is TGTGCCACCAGCAGAGCGGGACAGCTCTCTGGAAACACCATATATTTT.

The chain carries TRBV27 and TRBJ1-2; D perhaps matches TRBD1 (6 bases). The CDR3 contains 13 residues. V lost 4 bases to trimming and J lost 3 bases, with 9 bases between them. CDR1 MNHEY and CDR2 SMNVEV come from the germline V gene (reference sequence). CDR3 residues: CASSYRVHYGYTF. CDR3 bases: TGTGCCAGCAGTTACAGGGTCCACTATGGCTACACCTTC.

The J gene is TRBJ2-7, the V gene TRBV9; 8 nucleotides agree with TRBD2. The V and J ends lost 7 bases and 2 bases, in that order; junction bases with no gene match: 8. The CDR3 is made up of 14 amino acids. CDR1 and CDR2 (germline): SGDLS, YYNGEE. In DNA, the CDR3 is TGTGCCAGCTCCCCCGGGACTAGGACCTACGAGCAGTACTTC. Its translation: CASSPGTRTYEQYF.

J is TRBJ1-4 and V is TRBV2; D may be TRBD1 (6 bases). V was trimmed by 7 bases and J by 12 bases, leaving 15 bases between them. CDR3 length equals 12 residues. The germline gives CDR1 SNHLY, CDR2 FYNNEI. The DNA for the CDR3 is TGTGCCAGCATGCCAGGGGAGGGGGAACTGTTTTTT. This codes for CASMPGEGELFF.